What follows describes a single T cell receptor (beta chain). Its antigen is as yet unknown. CDR3 length equals 12 residues. Trimming took off 6 bases at V and 6 bases at J, with 12 bases between the two ends. Germline V lookup: CDR1 SGHAT, CDR2 FQNNGV. PCR primers comprised 60 Vbeta and 13 Jbeta primers. TCRdb keeps only in-frame clones here, not all; method: immunoSEQ multiplex PCR. The repertoire includes nearly 100,000 clones, about 72% of them detected once, and roughly 19% sits in the top ten. The entry originates in a study of cytomegalovirus exposure and HLA in healthy donors. Whole-study results and caveats: Earlier analysis found most TCR beta V segments productive about 90% or about 30% of the time.

Material for sequencing was PBMCs. The clonotype was recovered from a woman aged 55-70 years in good health and CMV-seropositive. The chain combines TRBV11-2 with TRBJ2-7; D gene unclear. Written as DNA, the CDR3 is TGTGCCAGCAGACCAGGCTCTCTCGAGCAGTACTTC. This sequence encodes CASRPGSLEQYF.